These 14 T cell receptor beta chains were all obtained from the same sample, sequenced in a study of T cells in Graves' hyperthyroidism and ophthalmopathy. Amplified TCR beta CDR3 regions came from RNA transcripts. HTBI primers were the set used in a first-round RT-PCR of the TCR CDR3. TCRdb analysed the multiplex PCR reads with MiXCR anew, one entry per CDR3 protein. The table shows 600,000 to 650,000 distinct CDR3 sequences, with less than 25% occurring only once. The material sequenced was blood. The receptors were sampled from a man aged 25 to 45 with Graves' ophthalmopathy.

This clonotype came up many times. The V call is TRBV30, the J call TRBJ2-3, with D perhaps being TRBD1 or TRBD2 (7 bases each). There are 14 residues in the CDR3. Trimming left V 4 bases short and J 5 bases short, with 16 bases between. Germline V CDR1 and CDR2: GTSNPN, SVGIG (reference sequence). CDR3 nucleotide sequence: TGTGCCTGGATCCCCACAGGGGAGGGAGATACGCAGTATTTT. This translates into CAWIPTGEGDTQYF.

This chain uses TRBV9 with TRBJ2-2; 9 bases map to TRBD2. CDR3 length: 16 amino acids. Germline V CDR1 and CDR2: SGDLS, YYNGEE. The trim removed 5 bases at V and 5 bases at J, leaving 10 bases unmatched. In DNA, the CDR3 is TGTGCCAGCAGAAAAGCGGGAGGAACCAATACCGGGGAGCTGTTTTTT. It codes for CASRKAGGTNTGELFF.

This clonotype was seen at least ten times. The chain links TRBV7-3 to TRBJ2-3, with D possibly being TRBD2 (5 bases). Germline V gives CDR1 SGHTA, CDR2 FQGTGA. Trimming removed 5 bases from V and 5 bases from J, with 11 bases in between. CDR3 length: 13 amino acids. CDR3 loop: CASSLDRGDTQYF. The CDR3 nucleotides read TGTGCCAGCAGCCTCGACCGGGGAGATACGCAGTATTTT.

The CDR3 loop is CASSSTVVNTEAFF. As DNA, the CDR3 is TGTGCCAGCAGCTCGACAGTAGTGAACACTGAAGCTTTCTTT. V is TRBV6-2 or TRBV6-3 and J is TRBJ1-1; TRBD1 is a possible D gene (5 bases). The V and J ends lost 6 bases and 0 bases respectively, with 11 bases between them. Germline V gene lookup returns CDR1 MNHEY and CDR2 SVGEGT. The CDR3 totals 14 residues.

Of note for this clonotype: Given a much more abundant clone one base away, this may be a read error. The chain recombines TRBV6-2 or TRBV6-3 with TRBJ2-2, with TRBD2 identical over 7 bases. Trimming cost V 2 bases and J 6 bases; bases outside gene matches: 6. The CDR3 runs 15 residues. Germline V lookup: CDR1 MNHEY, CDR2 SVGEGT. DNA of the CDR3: TGTGCCAGCAGTTACGTCCCGGGAGGACCCGGGGAGCTGTTTTTT. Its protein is CASSYVPGGPGELFF.

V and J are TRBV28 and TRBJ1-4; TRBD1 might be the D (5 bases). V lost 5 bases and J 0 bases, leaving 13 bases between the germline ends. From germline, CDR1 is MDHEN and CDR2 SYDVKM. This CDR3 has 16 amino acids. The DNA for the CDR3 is TGTGCCAGCAGTCTCCCGGGACTTGCAACTAATGAAAAACTGTTTTTT. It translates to CASSLPGLATNEKLFF.

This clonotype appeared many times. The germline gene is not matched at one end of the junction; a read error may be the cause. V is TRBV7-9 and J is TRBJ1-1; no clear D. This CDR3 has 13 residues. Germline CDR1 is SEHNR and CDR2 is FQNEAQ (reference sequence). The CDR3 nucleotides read TGCGCCAGCAGCTTGGTAGAGAACACTGAAGCTTTCTTT. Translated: CASSLVENTEAFF. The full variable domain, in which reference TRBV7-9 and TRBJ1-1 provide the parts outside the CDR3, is DTGVSQNPRHKITKRGQNVTFRCDPISEHNRLYWYRQTLGQGPEFLTYFQNEAQLEKSRLLSDRFSAERPKGSFSTLEIQRTEQGDSAMYLCASSLVENTEAFFGQGTRLTVV.

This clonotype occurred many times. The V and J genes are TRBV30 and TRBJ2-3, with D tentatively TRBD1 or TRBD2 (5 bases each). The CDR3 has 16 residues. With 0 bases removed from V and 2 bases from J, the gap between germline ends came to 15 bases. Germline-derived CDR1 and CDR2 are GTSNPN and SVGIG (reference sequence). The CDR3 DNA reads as TGTGCCTGGAGTGTAGGGGTTGGGGAGTTCACAGATACGCAGTATTTT. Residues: CAWSVGVGEFTDTQYF.

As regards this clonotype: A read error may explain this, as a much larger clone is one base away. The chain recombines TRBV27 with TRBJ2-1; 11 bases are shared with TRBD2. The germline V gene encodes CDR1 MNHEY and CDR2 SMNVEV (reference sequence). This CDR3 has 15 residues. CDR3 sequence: CASSIAGGSCNEQFF. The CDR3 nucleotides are TGTGCCAGCAGTATAGCGGGAGGGTCCTGCAATGAGCAGTTCTTC.

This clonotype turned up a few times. The CDR3 sequence is CASRRTAYNSPLHF. CDR3 bases: TGTGCCAGCCGCCGAACCGCCTATAATTCACCCCTCCACTTT. V is TRBV2 and J is TRBJ1-6, with no clear D. The CDR3 contains 14 residues. V was shortened by 8 bases and J by 2 bases, with 10 bases between the two germline ends. Germline-derived CDR1 and CDR2 are SNHLY and FYNNEI.

CDR3 bases: TGTGCCAGCAGTCCCCGGGACAGCCCAAATGAAAAACTGTTTTTT. Residues: CASSPRDSPNEKLFF. The rearrangement uses TRBV6-1 and TRBJ1-4; TRBD1 agrees at 7 bases. The J segment lost 5 bases and the V segment lost 5 bases, leaving 8 bases of the junction unmatched. Germline V gene sequence: CDR1 MNHNS, CDR2 SASEGT. The CDR3 loop spans 15 amino acids.

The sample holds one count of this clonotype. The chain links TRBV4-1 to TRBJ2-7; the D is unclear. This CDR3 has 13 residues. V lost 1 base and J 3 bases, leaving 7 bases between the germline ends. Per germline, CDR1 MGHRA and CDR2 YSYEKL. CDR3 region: CASSQVKGYEQYF. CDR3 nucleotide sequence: TGCGCCAGCAGCCAAGTCAAGGGCTACGAGCAGTACTTC.

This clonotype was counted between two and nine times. CDR3 loop: CASSPQGSNYGYTF. In DNA form, the CDR3 reads TGTGCCAGCAGCCCCCAGGGGAGTAACTATGGCTACACCTTC. V and J are TRBV3-1 and TRBJ1-2; D may be TRBD1 (6 bases). The germline V gene has CDR1 LGHDT and CDR2 YNNKEL (reference sequence). Trimming removed 4 bases at V and 1 base at J, with 10 bases between. The CDR3 totals 14 residues.

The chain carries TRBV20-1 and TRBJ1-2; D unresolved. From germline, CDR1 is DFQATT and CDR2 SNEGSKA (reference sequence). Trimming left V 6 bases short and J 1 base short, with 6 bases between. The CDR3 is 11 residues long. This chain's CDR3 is CSALDNYGYTF. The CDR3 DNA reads TGCAGTGCCCTAGATAACTATGGCTACACCTTC.